A single sample is the source of the 27 T cell receptor beta chains below, sequenced in a study of T-cell reconstitution after alpha-beta-depleted transplantation in children. Unique molecular identifiers were built into the TCRbeta library. A single record per CDR3 protein comes from TCRdb applying MiXCR to the PCR reads. The sample records around 300,000 distinct CDR3 sequences, roughly 10% being singletons. The source was peripheral blood, collected 180 days after TCRalphabeta/CD19-depleted stem cell transplant. The origin of the receptors is a male patient between 2 and 9 years old who had a stem cell transplant for chronic granulomatous disease, so the T cells may come from the graft donor.

This clonotype was found many times. This chain joins TRBV7-2 and TRBJ2-1; 12 bases line up with TRBD2. The V and J ends lost 0 bases and 10 bases, in that order; junction bases with no gene match: 4. Germline V gene sequence: CDR1 SGHTA, CDR2 FQGNSA. The CDR3 loop spans 15 amino acids. The CDR3 DNA reads as TGTGCCAGCAGCTTAGCACTAGCGGGGGGCCGAGAGCAGTTCTTC. Residues: CASSLALAGGREQFF. Full variable domain (remainder filled in from reference TRBV7-2 and TRBJ2-1): GAGVSQSPSNKVTEKGKDVELRCDPISGHTALYWYRQSLGQGLEFLIYFQGNSAPDKSGLPSDRFSAERTGGSVSTLTIQRTQQEDSAVYLCASSLALAGGREQFFGPGTRLTVL.

This clonotype was counted ten times or more. The chain couples TRBV29-1 to TRBJ1-5; TRBD1 might be the D (5 bases). The germline gives CDR1 SQVTM, CDR2 ANQGSEA. Trimming left V 5 bases short and J 2 bases short, with 13 bases between. The CDR3 spans 14 residues. CDR3 region: CSVRDGGGNQPQHF. CDR3 coding DNA: TGCAGCGTTCGGGACGGAGGAGGCAATCAGCCCCAGCATTTT.

This clonotype has ten or more counts. The chain has TRBV12-3 or TRBV12-4 and TRBJ2-2, with 13 bases aligning to TRBD2. The CDR3 spans 21 residues. With 2 bases clipped from V and 4 bases from J, the junction kept 16 bases outside the gene matches. The chain's CDR3 is CASSLRTLGLAGALSTGELFF. Written as DNA, the CDR3 is TGTGCCAGCAGTTTAAGGACCCTCGGACTAGCGGGGGCCCTATCCACCGGGGAGCTGTTTTTT.

Worth noting for this clonotype: A much larger clonotype is one base distant, so this may be a read error. The J gene is TRBJ1-1, the V gene TRBV25-1; D perhaps matches TRBD1 (6 bases). Germline V gene data show CDR1 as MGHDK and CDR2 as SYGVNS. The CDR3 runs to 16 residues. The DNA of the CDR3 is TGTGCCAGCAGTGGACGCCAGGGGAAGGGGAACACTGAAGATTTCTTT. It translates to CASSGRQGKGNTEDFF.

At least ten counts were recorded for this clonotype. CDR3 nucleotides: TGTGCCAGCAGCTGGCCCAAGGATACGCAGTATTTT. Residues: CASSWPKDTQYF. This chain links TRBV5-5 with TRBJ2-3; D is ambiguous. The CDR3 sequence is 12 residues long. Germline V gene sequence: CDR1 SGHKS, CDR2 YYEKEE (reference sequence). Trimming took off 3 bases at V and 6 bases at J, with 8 bases between the two ends.

In its sample, this clonotype was seen many times. The genes are TRBV5-6 and TRBJ2-1; a possible D gene is TRBD2 (6 bases). Looked up from germline, CDR1 is SGHDT and CDR2 is YYEEEE. The ends were cut back, 2 bases at V and 0 bases at J, with 12 bases in the middle. The CDR3 consists of 16 residues. DNA of the CDR3: TGTGCCAGCAGCTTTCGCGGGGTTATCTCCTACAATGAGCAGTTCTTC. Its protein is CASSFRGVISYNEQFF.

In its sample, this clonotype was seen many times. The chain carries TRBV2 and TRBJ2-3; D tentatively reads TRBD1 or TRBD2 (6 bases each). Trimming left V 5 bases short and J 4 bases short, with 13 bases between. CDR3 length: 14 residues. CDR1 and CDR2 (germline): SNHLY, FYNNEI. CDR3 amino acids: CASSTRGASDTQYF. The CDR3 DNA sequence: TGTGCCAGCAGTACGAGGGGGGCCTCAGATACGCAGTATTTT.

This clonotype appeared many times. V usage is TRBV27 and J usage is TRBJ2-7; either TRBD1 or TRBD2 may supply D (6 bases each). There are 13 residues in the CDR3. In germline, CDR1 is MNHEY, CDR2 SMNVEV (reference sequence). Trimming pared 4 bases from V and 9 bases from J, leaving 16 bases between. The CDR3 sequence is CASSSAPGGGQYF. DNA of the CDR3: TGTGCCAGCAGTTCCGCTCCAGGAGGGGGGCAGTACTTC.

This clonotype was found many times. This chain links TRBV6-2 or TRBV6-3 with TRBJ2-5; D not resolved. The germline V gene encodes CDR1 MNHEY and CDR2 SVGEGT. Trimming removed 3 bases from V and 2 bases from J, with 7 bases in between. This CDR3 contains 13 residues. The CDR3 loop is CASSYYSQETQYF. CDR3 DNA: TGTGCCAGCAGTTATTACAGTCAAGAGACCCAGTACTTC.

This clonotype showed up many times. This rearrangement joins TRBV28 to TRBJ1-2; the match to TRBD1 covers 9 bases. V shed 2 bases, J shed 4 bases, and the junction held 2 bases outside the gene matches. This CDR3 has 14 amino acids. Germline assignment: CDR1 MDHEN and CDR2 SYDVKM. The CDR3 is CASSLTGGAYGYTF. For the CDR3, the DNA is TGTGCCAGCAGTTTAACAGGGGGCGCCTATGGCTACACCTTC.

This clonotype was detected many times. The CDR3 reads CASRKTGSLTKSYEQYF. CDR3 nucleotide sequence: TGTGCCAGCAGAAAAACAGGGTCCCTAACAAAATCCTACGAGCAGTACTTC. The chain links TRBV28 to TRBJ2-7; D is perhaps TRBD1 (6 bases). The CDR3 is 17 residues long. Germline values: CDR1 MDHEN, CDR2 SYDVKM. Between the trimmed V and J ends, which lost 6 bases and 1 base, there was a span of 22 bases.

Ten or more counts support this clonotype. The rearrangement links TRBV29-1 to TRBJ2-1; TRBD2 agrees at 10 bases. The V gene's germline CDR1 is SQVTM and CDR2 ANQGSEA. This CDR3 is 16 amino acids long. Trimming removed 7 bases from V and 9 bases from J; junction bases left unmatched: 18. The DNA of the CDR3 is TGCAGCGGGGAGGCTAGCGGGAGAAAAGCCAGTAGTGAGCAGTTCTTC. This sequence encodes CSGEASGRKASSEQFF.

This clonotype was counted ten times or more. V is TRBV7-2 and J is TRBJ2-7; D not certain. Germline CDR1 reads SGHTA; CDR2 reads FQGNSA. The CDR3 totals 11 residues. Trimming removed 5 bases at V and 4 bases at J, with 6 bases between. The chain's CDR3 is CASSPKYEQYF. The CDR3 DNA sequence: TGTGCCAGCAGCCCGAAGTACGAGCAGTACTTC. The full variable domain, rest sourced from reference TRBV7-2 and TRBJ2-7, is GAGVSQSPSNKVTEKGKDVELRCDPISGHTALYWYRQSLGQGLEFLIYFQGNSAPDKSGLPSDRFSAERTGGSVSTLTIQRTQQEDSAVYLCASSPKYEQYFGPGTRLTVT.

The J gene is TRBJ2-5, the V gene TRBV18; 10 nucleotides agree with TRBD2. Germline V gene data show CDR1 as KGHSH and CDR2 as LQKENI. The CDR3 covers 15 residues. Germline trimming cut 3 bases from V and 1 base from J; bases unmatched to any gene: 2. CDR3 in amino acids: CASSPGLAVQETQYF. The CDR3, as DNA: TGTGCCAGCTCACCCGGACTAGCGGTCCAAGAGACCCAGTACTTC.

This clonotype appeared many times. The chain employs TRBV20-1 and TRBJ2-7; D unresolved. Germline V gene data show CDR1 as DFQATT and CDR2 as SNEGSKA (reference sequence). V was trimmed by 1 base and J by 1 base, leaving 8 bases between them. The CDR3 extends over 13 amino acids. The CDR3 DNA reads TGCAGTGCTAGAGTTCCAGAATCCTACGAGCAGTACTTC. It codes for CSARVPESYEQYF.

This clonotype came up many times. The chain is built from TRBV18 and TRBJ2-7, with D possibly being TRBD1 (6 bases). The germline gives CDR1 KGHSH, CDR2 LQKENI. The CDR3 contains 16 residues. V gave up 3 bases and J gave up 2 bases, with 17 bases separating them. This CDR3 reads CASSPADRSPPYEQYF. The DNA for the CDR3 is TGTGCCAGCTCACCTGCCGACAGGAGCCCCCCCTACGAGCAGTACTTC.

The chain has TRBV20-1 and TRBJ2-7, with 14 bases identical to TRBD2. Trimming cost V 6 bases and J 5 bases; bases outside gene matches: 12. CDR3 length: 16 amino acids. CDR1 and CDR2 from the germline V gene are DFQATT and SNEGSKA (reference sequence). The CDR3 DNA follows: TGCAGTGCCTCTGATGGGACTAGCGGGAGTAAAGACGAGCAGTACTTC. Translation gives CSASDGTSGSKDEQYF.

This clonotype was detected many times. The chain couples TRBV10-3 to TRBJ2-7; 8 nucleotides agree with TRBD1. CDR1 is ENHRY, CDR2 SYGVKD, per germline. After removal of 3 bases from V and 0 bases from J, the junction contained 4 bases not matched to a gene. CDR3 size: 15 residues. The CDR3 DNA follows: TGTGCCATCAGTGAACCAGGGACAGGCTCCTACGAGCAGTACTTC. Amino acid sequence: CAISEPGTGSYEQYF.

In its sample, this clonotype was seen many times. The chain is built from TRBV28 and TRBJ2-3, with D uncertain. The CDR3 runs 13 residues. Germline assignment: CDR1 MDHEN and CDR2 SYDVKM. The V and J ends lost 5 bases and 4 bases respectively, with 10 bases between them. The CDR3, as DNA: TGTGCCAGCAGTCCCCAGGACGCAGATACGCAGTATTTT. Its protein product is CASSPQDADTQYF.

This clonotype was recorded at least ten times. V is TRBV5-1 and J is TRBJ2-2; 9 bases match TRBD1. Trimming at V came to 4 bases and at J to 1 base, leaving 2 bases not matched to a gene. This CDR3 spans 15 amino acids. CDR1 is SGHRS, CDR2 YFSETQ, per germline. This chain's CDR3 is CASSTGQGNTGELFF. CDR3 coding DNA: TGCGCCAGCAGCACGGGACAGGGGAACACCGGGGAGCTGTTTTTT.

The V gene is TRBV18, the J gene TRBJ2-7; D is ambiguous. CDR3 length: 14 residues. Germline-derived CDR1 and CDR2 are KGHSH and LQKENI. With 5 bases removed from V and 0 bases from J, the gap between germline ends came to 11 bases. The CDR3 sequence is CASSGDGLSYEQYF. The CDR3 DNA reads as TGTGCCAGCTCAGGAGACGGGCTCTCCTACGAGCAGTACTTC. The complete variable domain, with remaining parts taken from reference TRBV18 and TRBJ2-7, reads NAGVMQNPRHLVRRRGQEARLRCSPMKGHSHVYWYRQLPEEGLKFMVYLQKENIIDESGMPKERFSAEFPKEGPSILRIQQVVRGDSAAYFCASSGDGLSYEQYFGPGTRLTVT.

This clonotype has ten or more counts. The chain recombines TRBV28 with TRBJ1-3, with unresolved D. With 4 bases removed from V and 0 bases from J, the gap between germline ends came to 4 bases. There are 13 residues in the CDR3. Germline V CDR1 and CDR2: MDHEN, SYDVKM. The CDR3 sequence is CASSYPSGNTIYF. CDR3 in DNA: TGTGCCAGCAGTTACCCCTCTGGAAACACCATATATTTT.

This clonotype was counted ten times or more. The rearrangement joins TRBV13 to TRBJ2-7; perhaps D is TRBD1 or TRBD2 (5 bases each). The CDR3 has 15 amino acids. V dropped 2 bases and J dropped 6 bases, with 17 bases sitting between them. From germline, CDR1 is PRHDT and CDR2 FYEKMQ (reference sequence). CDR3 in amino acids: CASSLMGDGTLEQYF. The DNA of the CDR3 is TGTGCCAGCAGCTTAATGGGGGACGGCACCCTCGAGCAGTACTTC.

In this sample, this clonotype turned up many times. Relative to the germline gene, one junction end is altered; a read error may explain this. This chain joins TRBV12-3 or TRBV12-4 and TRBJ2-7, with TRBD1 matching 8 bases. This CDR3 has 12 residues. Here the CDR3 DNA reads TGTGCCAGCAGTCCTGACAGGGGCCGGTTTGAGTTC. Translated, it gives CASSPDRGRFEF.

This clonotype occurred many times. The rearrangement uses TRBV5-1 and TRBJ2-1, with D possibly matching TRBD1 (5 bases). V was shortened by 0 bases and J by 1 base, with 8 bases between the two germline ends. The CDR3 has 15 amino acids. CDR1 is SGHRS, CDR2 YFSETQ, per germline. CDR3 sequence (DNA): TGCGCCAGCAGCTTGGAGGGGAAATCCTACAATGAGCAGTTCTTC. It codes for CASSLEGKSYNEQFF.

There are many counts of this clonotype. CDR3 bases: TGCAGTGCTAGAGATACGGGGACTGTACGCTTCTACGAGCAGTACTTC. It encodes CSARDTGTVRFYEQYF. The chain employs TRBV20-1 and TRBJ2-7; D might be TRBD2 (6 bases). V lost 0 bases and J 3 bases, leaving 18 bases between the germline ends. Germline V gene data show CDR1 as DFQATT and CDR2 as SNEGSKA (reference sequence). This CDR3 contains 16 residues.

This clonotype was found many times. The genes are TRBV7-3 and TRBJ2-7; 8 nucleotides agree with TRBD2. CDR3 size: 14 residues. Trimming cost V 2 bases and J 3 bases; bases outside gene matches: 3. Germline V gene sequence: CDR1 SGHTA, CDR2 FQGTGA. The CDR3 DNA sequence: TGTGCCAGCAGCTTAGCGGGGGGCATCTACGAGCAGTACTTC. Translation gives CASSLAGGIYEQYF. The entire variable domain, with the rest obtained from reference TRBV7-3 and TRBJ2-7, is as follows: GAGVSQTPSNKVTEKGKYVELRCDPISGHTALYWYRQSLGQGPEFLIYFQGTGAADDSGLPNDRFFAVRPEGSVSTLKIQRTERGDSAVYLCASSLAGGIYEQYFGPGTRLTVT.